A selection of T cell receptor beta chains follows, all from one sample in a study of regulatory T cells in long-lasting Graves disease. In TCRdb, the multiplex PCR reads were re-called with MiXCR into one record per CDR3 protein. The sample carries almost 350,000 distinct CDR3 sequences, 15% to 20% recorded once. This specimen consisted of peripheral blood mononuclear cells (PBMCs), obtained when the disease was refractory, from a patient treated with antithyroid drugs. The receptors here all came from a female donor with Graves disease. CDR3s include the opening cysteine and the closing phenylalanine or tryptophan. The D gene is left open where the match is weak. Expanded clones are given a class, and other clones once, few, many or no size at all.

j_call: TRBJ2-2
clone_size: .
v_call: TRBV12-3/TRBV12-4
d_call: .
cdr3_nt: TGTGCCAGCAGTTTAAACGGGCCGTCCGGCACCGGGGAGCTGTTTTTT
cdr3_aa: CASSLNGPSGTGELFF

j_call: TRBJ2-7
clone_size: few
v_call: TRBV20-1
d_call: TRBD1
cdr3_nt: TGCAGTGCTAGAGGGGGATGGGGACAGGTGGATTCCTACGAGCAGTACTTC
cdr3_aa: CSARGGWGQVDSYEQYF

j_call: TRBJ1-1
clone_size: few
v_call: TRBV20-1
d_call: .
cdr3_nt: TGCAGTCCCCCGACAGGCGCTTTGAACACTGAAGCTTTCTTT
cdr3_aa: CSPPTGALNTEAFF

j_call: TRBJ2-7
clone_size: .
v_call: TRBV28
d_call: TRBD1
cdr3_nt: TGTGCCAGCAGTCCCTCGGACAGGGATCTAGCCGAGCAGTACTTC
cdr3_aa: CASSPSDRDLAEQYF

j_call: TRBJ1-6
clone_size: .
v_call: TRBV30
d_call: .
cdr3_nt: TGTGCCGGCAGGGTCCCCTCTTCACCCCTCCACTTT
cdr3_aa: CAGRVPSSPLHF

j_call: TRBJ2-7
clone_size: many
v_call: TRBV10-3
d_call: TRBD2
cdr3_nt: TGTGCCATCAGTGCCTCTAGCGGGGGGTTCTACGAGCAGTACTTC
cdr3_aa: CAISASSGGFYEQYF

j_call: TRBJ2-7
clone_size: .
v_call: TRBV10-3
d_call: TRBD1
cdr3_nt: TGTGCCACAGGGACAGGGGGAGGTCGAGAGCAGTACTTC
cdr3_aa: CATGTGGGREQYF

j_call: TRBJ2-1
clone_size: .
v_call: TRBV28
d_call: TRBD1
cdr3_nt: TGTGCCGAGGCGGACAGGGAGGAGGATGAGCAGTTCTTC
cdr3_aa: CAEADREEDEQFF

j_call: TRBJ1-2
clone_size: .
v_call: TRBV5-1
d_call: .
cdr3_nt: TGCGCCAGCAGCTTCGGGACTGACCAATATGGCTACACCTTC
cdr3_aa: CASSFGTDQYGYTF

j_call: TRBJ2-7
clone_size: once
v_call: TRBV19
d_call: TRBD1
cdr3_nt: TGTGCCAGTAGTGGTTGGACAGGCCCAAACGAGCAGTACTTC
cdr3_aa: CASSGWTGPNEQYF

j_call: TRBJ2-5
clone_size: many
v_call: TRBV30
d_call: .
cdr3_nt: TGTGCCTGGGCATTCAGGGGTGGGGAGACCCAGTACTTC
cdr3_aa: CAWAFRGGETQYF

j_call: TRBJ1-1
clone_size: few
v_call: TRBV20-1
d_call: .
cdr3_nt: TGCAGTGCTAGAGGGCAAACCGAAGCTTTCTTT
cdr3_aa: CSARGQTEAFF

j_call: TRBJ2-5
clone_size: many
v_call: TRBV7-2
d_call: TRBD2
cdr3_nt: TGTGCCAGCAGCTTAGAGGGGACTAGCGGAGAGACCCAGTACTTC
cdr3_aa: CASSLEGTSGETQYF

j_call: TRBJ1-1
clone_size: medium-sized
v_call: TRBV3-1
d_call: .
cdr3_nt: TGTGCCAGCAGCATTTTCAACACTGAAGCTTTCTTT
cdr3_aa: CASSIFNTEAFF

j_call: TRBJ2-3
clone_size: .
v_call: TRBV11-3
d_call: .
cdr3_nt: TGTGCCAGCAGCTCGTGGTCCGGGCGCGACACAGATACGCAGTATTTT
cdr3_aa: CASSSWSGRDTDTQYF

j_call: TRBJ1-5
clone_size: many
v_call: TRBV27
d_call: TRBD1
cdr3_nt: TGTGCCAGCAGACTAAAACCGGGACAGGGCTCGAATCAGCCCCAGCATTTT
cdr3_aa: CASRLKPGQGSNQPQHF

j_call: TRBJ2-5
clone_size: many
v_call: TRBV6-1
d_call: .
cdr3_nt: TGTGCCAGCAGTCCACGGACAGTGAGGCGAGAGACCCAGTACTTC
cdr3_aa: CASSPRTVRRETQYF

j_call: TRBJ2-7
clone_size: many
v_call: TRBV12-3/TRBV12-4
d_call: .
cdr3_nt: TGTGCCAGCAGCTACCGGCGGACTGCGGGTGCGCAGTACTTC
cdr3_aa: CASSYRRTAGAQYF

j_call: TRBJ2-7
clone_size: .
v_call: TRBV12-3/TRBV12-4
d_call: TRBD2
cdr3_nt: TGTGCCAGCAGTTTAGAGAAGGGATTAAAGCGGGAGAAAGGCGAGCAGTACTTC
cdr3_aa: CASSLEKGLKREKGEQYF

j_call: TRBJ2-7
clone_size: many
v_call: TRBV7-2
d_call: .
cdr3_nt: TGTGCCAGCAGCTCAAGACAGGTTCCCTACGAGCAGTACTTC
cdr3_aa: CASSSRQVPYEQYF

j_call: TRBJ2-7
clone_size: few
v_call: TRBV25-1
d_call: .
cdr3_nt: TGTGCCAGCAGTGATGCCCGGGCCCCATCCTCCTACGAGCAGTACTTC
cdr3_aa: CASSDARAPSSYEQYF

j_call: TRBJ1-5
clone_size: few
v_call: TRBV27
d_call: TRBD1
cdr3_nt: TGTGCCAGCAGTTTGACAGGGGCTCAGTCCCAGCATTTT
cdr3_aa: CASSLTGAQSQHF

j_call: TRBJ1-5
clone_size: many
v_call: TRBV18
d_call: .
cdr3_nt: TGTGCCAGCTCATCGGCGTTGGATCAGCCCCAGCATTTT
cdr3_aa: CASSSALDQPQHF

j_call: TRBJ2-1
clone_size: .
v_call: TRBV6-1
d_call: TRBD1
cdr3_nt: TGTGCCAGCAGGGGGACAGGGATCTACAATGAGCGTTTCTTC
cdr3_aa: CASRGTGIYNERFF

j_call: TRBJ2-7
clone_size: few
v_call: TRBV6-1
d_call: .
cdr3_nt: TGTGCCAGCAGAAACCCCGGGGCGGGCTCCGAGCAGTACTTC
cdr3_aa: CASRNPGAGSEQYF

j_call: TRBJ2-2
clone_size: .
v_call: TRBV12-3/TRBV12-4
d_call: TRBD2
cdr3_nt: TGTGCCAGCAGTAGCGGGACTAGCGGGGGGGCGGGGGAGCTGTTTTTT
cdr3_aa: CASSSGTSGGAGELFF

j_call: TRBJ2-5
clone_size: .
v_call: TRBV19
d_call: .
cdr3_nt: TGTGCCAGTAGTATAGATGGGAACGCAGTGTACGAGACCCAGTACTTC
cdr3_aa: CASSIDGNAVYETQYF

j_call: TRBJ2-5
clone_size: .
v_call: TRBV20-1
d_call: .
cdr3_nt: TGCAGTGCCCCTCTTCTCCTAGGTGGGATTGGTGAGACCCAGTACTTC
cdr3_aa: CSAPLLLGGIGETQYF